This entry lists 5 T cell receptor beta chains sequenced from one sample in a study of technical replicates of blood from a few donors. The protocol was immunoSEQ multiplex PCR, while the TCRdb copy is restricted to in-frame clones and leaves out a portion. The table includes tens of thousands of clones, 93% detected once. Sequencing was carried out using T cells isolated from PBMCs. Source of these receptors: a human donor in good health.

This chain connects TRBV9 to TRBJ2-1, with TRBD1 identical over 7 bases. CDR1 is SGDLS and CDR2 is YYNGEE in the germline V gene. CDR3 length: 15 amino acids. V shed 0 bases, J shed 4 bases, and the junction held 4 bases outside the gene matches. The CDR3 sequence is CASSVGTGVYNEQFF. In DNA form, the CDR3 reads TGTGCCAGCAGCGTAGGCACAGGGGTTTACAATGAGCAGTTCTTC.

This clone was seen once. V and J are TRBV5-4 and TRBJ2-5; D gene ambiguous. Germline V CDR1 and CDR2: SGHNT, YYREEE (reference sequence). The CDR3 consists of 13 residues. Deletions cut 0 bases from V and 5 bases from J, with 8 bases between. DNA of the CDR3: TGTGCCAGCAGCTTGGGAGCCGGGGAGACCCAGTACTTC. It translates to CASSLGAGETQYF.

This sequence joins TRBV28 and TRBJ2-7, with 7 bases lining up with TRBD1. Germline V gene sequence: CDR1 MDHEN, CDR2 SYDVKM. The junction had 8 bases not matched to a gene; V was cut back by 6 bases and J by 0 bases. This CDR3 spans 15 amino acids. CDR3: CASRDMTGNSYEQYF. DNA of the CDR3: TGTGCCAGCAGAGATATGACAGGGAACTCCTACGAGCAGTACTTC.

The rearrangement joins TRBV6-1 to TRBJ2-1; the D is unclear. Trimming cost V 8 bases and J 9 bases, with 14 bases left between them. CDR1 MNHNS and CDR2 SASEGT come from the germline V gene. The CDR3 contains 12 residues. The CDR3 reads CASSSRIAEQFF. The CDR3, as DNA: TGTGCCAGCTCCTCGAGAATTGCTGAGCAGTTCTTC.

V usage is TRBV7-8 and J usage is TRBJ2-5; 10 bases match TRBD1. This CDR3 has 15 residues. V trimming: 5 bases; J trimming: 5 bases; junction bases outside the gene matches: 8. Germline loops: CDR1 SGHVS, CDR2 FQNEAQ. The chain's CDR3 is CASSSWTGGVETQYF. CDR3 in DNA: TGTGCCAGCAGCAGTTGGACAGGGGGAGTCGAGACCCAGTACTTC.